This is a list of T cell receptor beta chains from one sample in a study of T cells in Graves' hyperthyroidism and ophthalmopathy. In TCRdb, the multiplex PCR reads were re-called with MiXCR into one record per CDR3 protein. In the table there are roughly 200,000 distinct CDR3 sequences, about a sixth of which are singletons. Sequencing input: blood. The receptors come from a woman between 50 and 59 years old with Graves' hyperthyroidism. Each CDR3 is given with its conserved first and last residue. The D gene is left open where the match is weak. A clone size is listed for some rows: how often the clone was seen (once, few, many), or a class if it is expanded.

d_gene	v_gene	j_gene	abundance	CDR3aa	CDR3nt
TRBD2	TRBV20-1	TRBJ2-1	many	CSAWASLAGERSYNEQFF	TGCAGTGCTTGGGCCTCACTAGCGGGAGAAAGGTCCTACAATGAGCAGTTCTTC
TRBD1	TRBV2	TRBJ1-1	NA	CASSPQGSITEAFF	TGTGCCAGCAGTCCACAGGGGTCTATCACTGAAGCTTTCTTT
NA	TRBV6-1	TRBJ2-5	many	CASSDTPRGTQYF	TGTGCCAGCAGTGACACTCCGAGAGGGACCCAGTACTTC
NA	TRBV7-3	TRBJ2-3	NA	CASSLAPETTTDTQYF	TGTGCCAGCAGCTTAGCCCCCGAGACTACCACAGATACGCAGTATTTT
NA	TRBV20-1	TRBJ1-2	NA	CSASRPLGGSYGYTF	TGCAGTGCTAGTCGGCCGCTGGGGGGGTCCTATGGCTACACCTTC
TRBD1	TRBV27	TRBJ2-5	many	CASSTGGETQYF	TGTGCCAGCAGTACAGGGGGGGAGACCCAGTACTTC
TRBD1	TRBV19	TRBJ2-7	NA	CASRNRDRNSYEQYF	TGTGCCAGCCGAAACCGGGACAGAAATTCCTACGAGCAGTACTTC
TRBD2	TRBV27	TRBJ2-1	NA	CAGSFRTTSGRSPYNEQFF	TGTGCCGGCAGTTTCCGGACGACTAGCGGGAGGAGTCCCTACAATGAGCAGTTCTTC
NA	TRBV6-1	TRBJ1-1	many	CASGSRAIGEAFF	TGTGCCAGCGGGTCACGAGCTATTGGTGAAGCTTTCTTT
NA	TRBV7-2	TRBJ2-7	NA	CASSSGLGGPTGQYF	TGTGCCAGCAGCTCGGGACTAGGGGGCCCTACGGGGCAGTACTTC
NA	TRBV3-1	TRBJ2-6	few	CASRGPSGANVLTF	TGTGCCAGCCGAGGGCCATCTGGGGCCAACGTCCTGACTTTC
TRBD2	TRBV7-9	TRBJ2-1	many	CASSYRTSGRVSSYNEQFF	TGTGCCAGCAGCTACAGGACTAGCGGGAGAGTTAGCTCCTACAATGAGCAGTTCTTC
TRBD2	TRBV2	TRBJ2-5	few	CASKTALGTSGRSETQYF	TGTGCCAGCAAAACCGCGTTGGGGACTAGCGGGAGGTCGGAGACCCAGTACTTC
TRBD2	TRBV4-1	TRBJ2-7	NA	CASSHISLAAGGPYEQYF	TGCGCCAGCAGCCACATTTCCCTAGCGGCGGGAGGACCCTACGAGCAGTACTTC
NA	TRBV7-8	TRBJ2-7	many	CASSRLRVDYEQYF	TGTGCCAGCAGCAGGCTCCGAGTTGATTACGAGCAGTACTTC
TRBD2	TRBV30	TRBJ2-1	many	CAWRATSGRAVNEQFF	TGTGCCTGGAGAGCGACTAGCGGGAGGGCCGTCAATGAGCAGTTCTTC
NA	TRBV2	TRBJ2-3	many	CASIGASTDTQYF	TGTGCCAGCATCGGCGCTAGCACAGATACGCAGTATTTT
NA	TRBV5-1	TRBJ1-1	NA	CASRGSGTNLPTEAFF	TGCGCCAGCAGGGGATCCGGGACGAATCTTCCAACTGAAGCTTTCTTT
TRBD1	TRBV30	TRBJ2-1	NA	CAWSKGGVHNEQFF	TGTGCCTGGAGTAAAGGGGGCGTCCACAATGAGCAGTTCTTC
NA	TRBV11-2	TRBJ2-7	once	CASSLETAYEQYF	TGTGCCAGCAGCTTAGAAACAGCCTACGAGCAGTACTTC
NA	TRBV27	TRBJ2-3	many	CASSLRERDTQYF	TGTGCCAGCAGTTTACGGGAGCGGGATACGCAGTATTTT
NA	TRBV5-1	TRBJ2-2	few	CASSIGSNTGELFF	TGCGCCAGCAGTATCGGATCAAACACCGGGGAGCTGTTTTTT
TRBD2	TRBV11-2	TRBJ2-2	NA	CASSPGLEGTGELFF	TGTGCCAGCAGCCCGGGACTAGAAGGCACCGGGGAGCTGTTTTTT
TRBD2	TRBV7-3	TRBJ2-1	many	CASSILAGVGNEQFF	TGTGCCAGCAGCATACTAGCGGGAGTGGGCAATGAGCAGTTCTTC
NA	TRBV11-1	TRBJ2-5	many	CASSSLGRSQETQYF	TGTGCCAGCAGTTCCCTGGGGCGGTCCCAAGAGACCCAGTACTTC
NA	TRBV19	TRBJ2-2	NA	CASSIRAGNTGELFF	TGTGCCAGTAGTATCAGGGCAGGGAACACCGGGGAGCTGTTTTTT
NA	TRBV18	TRBJ1-2	few	CASSPSTDGYTF	TGTGCCAGCTCACCTTCTACGGATGGCTACACCTTC
TRBD1	TRBV9	TRBJ2-1	NA	CASSVVGTGSYNEQFF	TGTGCCAGCAGCGTAGTCGGGACAGGGAGCTACAATGAGCAGTTCTTC
TRBD2	TRBV5-4	TRBJ2-1	NA	CASSPILAGVSNEQFF	TGTGCCAGCAGCCCCATACTAGCGGGAGTGTCCAATGAGCAGTTCTTC
NA	TRBV5-1	TRBJ2-1	once	CASRGGEYNEQFF	TGCGCCAGCCGGGGTGGCGAGTACAATGAGCAGTTCTTC
TRBD1	TRBV12-3/TRBV12-4	TRBJ1-5	many	CASTRDSGGNSNQPQHF	TGTGCCAGCACCCGGGACAGCGGAGGGAATAGCAATCAGCCCCAGCATTTT
TRBD2	TRBV18	TRBJ2-2	few	CASSPSGGRELFF	TGTGCCAGCTCACCATCGGGAGGAAGGGAGCTGTTTTTT
NA	TRBV9	TRBJ1-2	NA	CASSADGTDDYGYTF	TGTGCCAGCAGCGCCGACGGGACGGACGACTATGGCTACACCTTC
TRBD1	TRBV28	TRBJ1-5	few	CASSSPGQGRSNQPQHF	TGTGCCAGCAGTTCTCCGGGACAGGGAAGGAGCAATCAGCCCCAGCATTTT
TRBD2	TRBV12-3/TRBV12-4	TRBJ2-3	NA	CASSASGGSTDTQYF	TGTGCCAGCAGCGCTAGCGGGGGGAGCACAGATACGCAGTATTTT
NA	TRBV12-3/TRBV12-4	TRBJ2-2	NA	CASRLTNTGELFF	TGTGCCAGCAGGCTGACGAACACCGGGGAGCTGTTTTTT
TRBD1	TRBV5-1	TRBJ2-7	NA	CASSSQGMTTGDYYEQYF	TGCGCCAGCAGCTCACAAGGCATGACAACAGGGGATTACTACGAGCAGTACTTC
NA	TRBV30	TRBJ2-7	NA	CAWTGQRPYEQYF	TGTGCCTGGACAGGACAGCGTCCCTACGAGCAGTACTTC
TRBD2	TRBV29-1	TRBJ2-7	NA	CSVEDRGLWPYGQYF	TGCAGCGTTGAAGATCGGGGACTATGGCCCTACGGGCAGTACTTC
TRBD2	TRBV27	TRBJ2-1	many	CASSRGLAGVFYNEQFF	TGTGCCAGCAGCCGGGGTCTAGCGGGAGTTTTCTACAATGAGCAGTTCTTC
TRBD1	TRBV20-1	TRBJ2-7	many	CSAPNNFRTGNYEQYF	TGCAGTGCTCCCAACAACTTTAGGACAGGGAACTACGAGCAGTACTTC
NA	TRBV19	TRBJ2-7	NA	CASSIRTDAYEQYF	TGTGCCAGTAGTATACGGACGGACGCCTACGAGCAGTACTTC
TRBD1	TRBV7-3	TRBJ2-3	many	CASSPMGQGALDTQYF	TGTGCCAGCAGCCCGATGGGACAGGGGGCGTTAGATACGCAGTATTTT
NA	TRBV7-9	TRBJ2-7	NA	CASSLISWDLQYF	TGTGCCAGCAGCTTAATTTCGTGGGATCTGCAGTACTTC
TRBD1	TRBV5-1	TRBJ1-1	many	CASSLSQGDTEAFF	TGCGCCAGCAGCTTATCACAGGGGGACACTGAAGCTTTCTTT
NA	TRBV7-8	TRBJ2-7	few	CASSLDVSSYEQYF	TGTGCCAGCAGCTTAGATGTCAGCTCCTACGAGCAGTACTTC
NA	TRBV29-1	TRBJ1-4	NA	CSVEGLSNEKLFF	TGCAGCGTTGAAGGACTAAGTAATGAAAAACTGTTTTTT
NA	TRBV30	TRBJ2-1	many	CAWSGYSYNEQFF	TGTGCCTGGAGTGGGTACTCTTACAATGAGCAGTTCTTC
NA	TRBV3-1	TRBJ1-2	many	CASSQDDSFYGYAF	TGTGCCAGCAGCCAAGATGATTCCTTCTATGGCTACGCCTTC
NA	TRBV2	TRBJ2-7	many	CASSIGRAREQYF	TGTGCCAGCAGTATCGGCCGAGCTCGGGAGCAGTACTTC
NA	TRBV28	TRBJ2-3	NA	CASSRQGGTQYF	TGTGCCAGCAGTCGGCAGGGGGGTACGCAGTATTTT
TRBD2	TRBV19	TRBJ2-1	NA	CASIDSGRSPYNEQFF	TGTGCCAGTATTGATAGCGGGAGGAGTCCCTACAATGAGCAGTTCTTC